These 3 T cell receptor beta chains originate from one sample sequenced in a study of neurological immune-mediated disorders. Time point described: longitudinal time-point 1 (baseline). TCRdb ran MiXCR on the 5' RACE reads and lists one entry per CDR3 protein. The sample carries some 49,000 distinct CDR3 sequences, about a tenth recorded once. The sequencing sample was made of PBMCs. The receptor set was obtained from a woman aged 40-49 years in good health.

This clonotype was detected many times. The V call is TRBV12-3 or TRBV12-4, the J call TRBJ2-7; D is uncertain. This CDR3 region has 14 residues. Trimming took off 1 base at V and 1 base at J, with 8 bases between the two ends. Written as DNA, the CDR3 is TGTGCCAGCAGTTTAGACTTGGGTTCCTACGAGCAGTACTTC. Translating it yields CASSLDLGSYEQYF.

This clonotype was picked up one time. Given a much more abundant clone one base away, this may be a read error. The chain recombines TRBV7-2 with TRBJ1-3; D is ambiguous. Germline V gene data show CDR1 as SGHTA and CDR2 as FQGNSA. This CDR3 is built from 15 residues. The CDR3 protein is CASSWQEVAGITIYF. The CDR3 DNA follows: TGTGCCAGCAGCTGGCAGGAGGTAGCTGGAATCACCATATATTTT.

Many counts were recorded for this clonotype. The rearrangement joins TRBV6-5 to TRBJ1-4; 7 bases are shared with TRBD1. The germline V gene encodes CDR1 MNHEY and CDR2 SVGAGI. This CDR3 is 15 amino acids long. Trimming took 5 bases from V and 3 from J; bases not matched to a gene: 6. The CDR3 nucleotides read TGTGCCAGCAGTCAAGACAGGGTGCCTAATGAAAAACTGTTTTTT. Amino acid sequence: CASSQDRVPNEKLFF.